This TCR beta chain emerged from a study of human versus mouse CDR3 diversity and MHC coevolution. Repertoires were generated with immunoSEQ multiplex PCR, while TCRdb's copy carries only in-frame clones and drops some. The data show some 80,000 clones, about 90% seen once. Germline trimming cut 2 bases from V and 8 bases from J; bases unmatched to any gene: 9. Germline V CDR1 and CDR2: SGDLS, YYNGEE. The CDR3 is made up of 15 amino acids. The chain has TRBV9 and TRBJ2-1; 8 nucleotides align to TRBD2. The sample consisted of naive CD4+ T cells from blood. Subset described: CD45RO-negative CD62L-positive naive CD4 T cells. This TCR was recovered from a person between 25 and 70 years old in good health. The chain's CDR3 is CASSVGGAANDEQFF. The CDR3, as DNA: TGTGCCAGCAGCGTCGGGGGGGCCGCAAACGATGAGCAGTTCTTC. The entire variable domain, with the rest obtained from reference TRBV9 and TRBJ2-1, is as follows: DSGVTQTPKHLITATGQRVTLRCSPRSGDLSVYWYQQSLDQGLQFLIQYYNGEERAKGNILERFSAQQFPDLHSELNLSSLELGDSALYFCASSVGGAANDEQFFGPGTRLTVL.